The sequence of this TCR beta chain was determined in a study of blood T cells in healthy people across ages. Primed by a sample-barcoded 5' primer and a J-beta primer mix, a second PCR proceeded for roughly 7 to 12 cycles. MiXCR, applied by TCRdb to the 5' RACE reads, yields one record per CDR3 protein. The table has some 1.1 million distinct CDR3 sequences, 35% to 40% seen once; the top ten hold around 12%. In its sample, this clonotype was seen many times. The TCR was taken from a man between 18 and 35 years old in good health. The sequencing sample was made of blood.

This chain's CDR3 is CASSGQYYGYTF. CDR3 in DNA: TGTGCCAGCAGCGGACAGTACTATGGCTACACCTTC. The chain is built from TRBV12-3 or TRBV12-4 and TRBJ1-2, with D possibly being TRBD1 (6 bases). V was cut by 6 bases and J by 3 bases, with 8 bases left in between. This CDR3 comprises 12 residues.